A single sample is the source of the 18 T cell receptor beta chains below, sequenced in a study of OX40 agonist ivuxolimab in advanced cancers. Repertoires were generated with immunoSEQ multiplex PCR, while TCRdb's copy carries only in-frame clones and drops some. Of 20,000 or so clones in the sample, 90% were seen once. Sequenced material: CD4+ or CD8+ T cells sorted from blood, taken in a trial of the OX40 agonist ivuxolimab. The receptors were gathered from an adult with an advanced solid tumor such as melanoma, head and neck, liver or kidney cancer.

The V gene is TRBV7-8, the J gene TRBJ1-1, with D possibly being TRBD1 (6 bases). CDR1 and CDR2 (germline): SGHVS, FQNEAQ. The length of the CDR3 is 12 residues. V gave up 5 bases and J gave up 4 bases, with 8 bases separating them. DNA of the CDR3: TGTGCCAGCAGCCGCAGGGGCACTGAAGCTTTCTTT. As protein: CASSRRGTEAFF. The full variable domain, completed using reference TRBV7-8 and TRBJ1-1, is GAGVSQSPRYKVAKRGQDVALRCDPISGHVSLFWYQQALGQGPEFLTYFQNEAQLDKSGLPSDRFFAERPEGSVSTLKIQRTQQEDSAVYLCASSRRGTEAFFGQGTRLTVV.

Only a few counts were recorded for this clone. V gene TRBV7-9 combines with J gene TRBJ2-7; 15 positions agree with TRBD2. There are 16 residues in the CDR3. After removal of 5 bases from V and 6 bases from J, the junction contained 8 bases not matched to a gene. Germline V CDR1 and CDR2: SEHNR, FQNEAQ (reference sequence). CDR3 sequence (DNA): TGTGCCAGCAGCCAAGGGACTAGCGGGAGGATCCCCGAGCAGTACTTC. As protein: CASSQGTSGRIPEQYF.

Relative to its sample, this clone is medium-sized (0.01 to 0.1%). This chain connects TRBV27 to TRBJ2-7; maybe TRBD2 (5 bases). The V end was cut by 2 bases, the J end by 1 base, with 6 bases between. CDR1 and CDR2 (germline): MNHEY, SMNVEV (reference sequence). There are 13 residues in the CDR3. CDR3 DNA: TGTGCCAGCAGTTTAGGAGGATCCTACGAGCAGTACTTC. Its protein product is CASSLGGSYEQYF.

V gene TRBV7-8 combines with J gene TRBJ1-1; D uncertain. Per germline, CDR1 SGHVS and CDR2 FQNEAQ. V was pared by 4 bases and J by 4 bases, with 13 bases between. The CDR3 is 14 residues long. The CDR3 reads CASSSRPGATEAFF. CDR3 coding DNA: TGTGCCAGCAGCTCCCGACCGGGAGCCACTGAAGCTTTCTTT.

V usage is TRBV4-3 and J usage is TRBJ1-2, with 9 bases matching TRBD1. This CDR3 is 16 amino acids long. The V segment lost 0 bases and the J segment 4 bases; nucleotides outside the gene matches: 6. Germline CDR1 and CDR2: LGHNA and YSLEER. The CDR3 nucleotides are TGCGCCAGCAGCCAAGATCGGACAGGGGTGCCCTATGGCTACACCTTC. It codes for CASSQDRTGVPYGYTF.

The genes are TRBV4-3 and TRBJ2-1; TRBD2 matches at 7 bases. This CDR3 contains 14 residues. Germline V gives CDR1 LGHNA, CDR2 YSLEER. After removal of 4 bases from V and 8 bases from J, the junction contained 8 bases not matched to a gene. The CDR3 region has the DNA TGCGCCAGCAGCCTTACTAGCGCCAACGATGAGCAGTTCTTC. This encodes CASSLTSANDEQFF.

This chain's CDR3 is CASSLTSVREQYF. CDR3 DNA sequence: TGTGCCAGCAGCTTGACTAGCGTGCGAGAGCAGTACTTC. The chain employs TRBV7-2 and TRBJ2-7, with TRBD2 identical over 8 bases. The CDR3 extends over 13 amino acids. V trimming: 3 bases; J trimming: 7 bases; junction bases outside the gene matches: 5. CDR1 SGHTA and CDR2 FQGNSA come from the germline V gene.

The CDR3 is CASSLDTGPMNTEAFF. CDR3 sequence (DNA): TGTGCCAGCAGCTTAGATACAGGCCCCATGAACACTGAAGCTTTCTTT. The chain employs TRBV7-2 and TRBJ1-1; tentatively, D is TRBD1 (5 bases). The CDR3 runs 16 residues. The V gene lost 1 base and the J gene lost 0 bases, with 12 bases spanning the gap. Germline assignment: CDR1 SGHTA and CDR2 FQGNSA.

This rearrangement joins TRBV5-5 to TRBJ1-5; 9 bases agree with TRBD1. J was trimmed by 4 bases and V by 1 base; bases with no gene match: 6. CDR3 size: 16 residues. Germline lookup yields CDR1 SGHKS and CDR2 YYEKEE (reference sequence). CDR3 sequence reads: CASSLYGTGKNQPQHF. CDR3 in DNA: TGTGCCAGCAGCTTGTATGGGACAGGGAAAAATCAGCCCCAGCATTTT.

CDR3 coding DNA: TGTGCCAGCAGCTACATCAGGGATAACTCTGGAAACACCATATATTTT. It codes for CASSYIRDNSGNTIYF. The J gene is TRBJ1-3, the V gene TRBV5-6; D possibly corresponds to TRBD1 (5 bases). The germline V and J ends were trimmed by 3 bases and 0 bases, with 13 bases remaining between them. Per germline, CDR1 SGHDT and CDR2 YYEEEE. The CDR3 is 16 amino acids.

This clone turned up a few times. The same CDR3 also results from other DNA sequences found in this sample. The chain is built from TRBV7-9 and TRBJ2-3; 8 bases map to TRBD2. Trimming removed 1 base from V and 0 bases from J; junction bases left unmatched: 3. In germline, CDR1 is SEHNR, CDR2 FQNEAQ (reference sequence). CDR3 size: 16 residues. In nucleotides, the CDR3 is TGTGCCAGCAGCTTAGGGACTAGCCTAAGCACAGATACGCAGTATTTT. Protein: CASSLGTSLSTDTQYF.

The chain carries TRBV5-1 and TRBJ1-1; D is unclear. CDR1 and CDR2 (germline): SGHRS, YFSETQ. Trimming took off 2 bases at V and 0 bases at J, with 5 bases between the two ends. The CDR3 has 13 residues. The CDR3 reads CASSLGMNTEAFF. The CDR3 DNA reads TGCGCCAGCAGCTTAGGTATGAACACTGAAGCTTTCTTT.

V usage is TRBV5-1 and J usage is TRBJ2-1; D is ambiguous. This CDR3 is built from 16 residues. Trimming took 0 bases from V and 1 from J, leaving 11 bases between them. Germline lookup yields CDR1 SGHRS and CDR2 YFSETQ. CDR3 amino acids: CASSLGLPGSYNEQFF. CDR3 sequence (DNA): TGCGCCAGCAGCTTGGGTCTCCCCGGGTCCTACAATGAGCAGTTCTTC.

The rearrangement joins TRBV27 to TRBJ2-5; the D is unclear. Per germline, CDR1 MNHEY and CDR2 SMNVEV (reference sequence). The length of the CDR3 is 14 residues. Deletions cut 8 bases from V and 6 bases from J, with 19 bases between. The CDR3 DNA follows: TGTGCCAGCGCAAGCCCCGCCTTAGTAAAGACCCAGTACTTC. This translates into CASASPALVKTQYF.

This clone came up once. This CDR3 is also generated by other DNA sequences in the sample. The chain carries TRBV11-2 and TRBJ2-7, with 9 bases fitting TRBD1. CDR3 size: 16 residues. Trimming at V came to 0 bases and at J to 5 bases, leaving 8 bases not matched to a gene. The germline V gene encodes CDR1 SGHAT and CDR2 FQNNGV. In DNA, the CDR3 is TGTGCCAGCAGCTTAGATGGGGACAGGGTGTATAACGAGCAGTACTTC. This sequence encodes CASSLDGDRVYNEQYF.

This chain links TRBV5-1 with TRBJ2-1, with 12 bases aligning to TRBD2. Germline loops: CDR1 SGHRS, CDR2 YFSETQ. The CDR3 sequence is 16 residues long. Trimming at V came to 4 bases and at J to 7 bases, leaving 9 bases not matched to a gene. The DNA of the CDR3 is TGCGCCAGCAGCCTACAGACTAGCGGGGGTGGGAATGAGCAGTTCTTC. Protein: CASSLQTSGGGNEQFF.

This clone is medium-sized (0.01 to 0.1%). The CDR3 DNA is TGCGCCAGCAGCCATGATACAGGGGCTTCAAGTGAGCAGTACTTC. Its translation is CASSHDTGASSEQYF. The chain joins TRBV4-3 to TRBJ2-7; 7 bases fit TRBD1. Germline CDR1 and CDR2: LGHNA and YSLEER. V trimming: 3 bases; J trimming: 7 bases; junction bases outside the gene matches: 12. The CDR3 length is 15 residues.

This clone was detected once. J is TRBJ2-7 and V is TRBV15; no firm D call. The CDR3 has 13 residues. V gave up 0 bases and J gave up 7 bases, with 10 bases separating them. Germline CDR1 and CDR2: LNHNV and YYDKDF (reference sequence). The CDR3 DNA reads as TGTGCCACCAGCAGAGACCCAGACCGAGAGCAGTACTTC. Translation: CATSRDPDREQYF. Variable domain in full (rest from reference TRBV15 and TRBJ2-7): DAMVIQNPRYQVTQFGKPVTLSCSQTLNHNVMYWYQQKSSQAPKLLFHYYDKDFNNEADTPDNFQSRRPNTSFCFLDIRSPGLGDTAMYLCATSRDPDREQYFGPGTRLTVT.